These 7 T cell receptor beta chains were all obtained from the same sample, sequenced in a study of cytomegalovirus exposure and HLA in healthy donors. TCRdb's table, derived via immunoSEQ multiplex PCR, lists solely in-frame clones and lacks some. Of 150,000 to 200,000 clones listed, around four fifths are singletons. The sequenced material came from PBMCs. The receptors derive from a man younger than 40 in good health and CMV-seropositive.

This chain joins TRBV4-3 and TRBJ2-3; 14 nucleotides agree with TRBD2. J gave up 5 bases and V 1 base, and 8 bases lay outside the gene matches. CDR1 is LGHNA, CDR2 YSLEER, per germline. The CDR3 has 18 residues. The CDR3 bases are TGCGCCAGCAGCCAAGTGACATCCGGGACTAGCGGGGGAGATACGCAGTATTTT. It translates to CASSQVTSGTSGGDTQYF.

This clone appeared once. One junction end does not reproduce the germline sequence, and a read error may be involved. V is TRBV2 and J is TRBJ2-7; 9 bases align to TRBD1. Germline-derived CDR1 and CDR2 are SNHLY and FYNNEI. The length of the CDR3 is 15 residues. The CDR3 DNA follows: TGTGCCACCAGTGGTACCGGGACAGGGACCTACGAGCAGTACTTC. It codes for CATSGTGTGTYEQYF.

CDR3 bases: TGCGCCAGCAGCTTGGGGAGTAGCGGGGGTCAGGATACGCAGTATTTT. It codes for CASSLGSSGGQDTQYF. V usage is TRBV5-1 and J usage is TRBJ2-3; 9 nucleotides agree with TRBD2. CDR1 SGHRS and CDR2 YFSETQ come from the germline V gene. The CDR3 is 16 residues long. V was pared by 0 bases and J by 6 bases, with 8 bases of the junction left unmatched.

To note about this clone: Mismatch with germline at one junction end may stem from a read error. This chain joins TRBV7-7 and TRBJ2-1; 8 bases align to TRBD1. The CDR3 is 15 residues long. Germline loops: CDR1 SSHAT, CDR2 FNYEAQ (reference sequence). CDR3 region: CASSSGQGLYNEQFF. The CDR3, as DNA: TGTGCTAGCAGCTCCGGACAGGGCTTGTACAATGAGCAGTTCTTC.

The chain carries TRBV9 and TRBJ1-2; no definite D call. In germline, CDR1 is SGDLS, CDR2 YYNGEE. This CDR3 spans 13 amino acids. Trimming pared 0 bases from V and 8 bases from J, leaving 11 bases between. The CDR3 region is CASSVGRWEGYTF. In nucleotides, the CDR3 is TGTGCCAGCAGCGTAGGGAGGTGGGAAGGCTACACCTTC.

The chain employs TRBV6-1 and TRBJ1-1; a weak D match, TRBD1 (6 bases). The ends were cut back, 8 bases at V and 1 base at J, with 8 bases in the middle. The CDR3 sequence is 12 residues long. Germline CDR1 reads MNHNS; CDR2 reads SASEGT. CDR3 nucleotides: TGTGCCAGCCCCAGGGGGAACACTGAAGCTTTCTTT. Amino acid sequence: CASPRGNTEAFF.

This chain links TRBV5-1 with TRBJ2-6, with 8 positions matching TRBD1. CDR1 SGHRS and CDR2 YFSETQ come from the germline V gene. The CDR3 spans 16 residues. V shed 6 bases, J shed 2 bases, and the junction held 7 bases outside the gene matches. CDR3 coding DNA: TGCGCCAGCAACGGACAGGGTAGGGCTGGGGCCAACGTCCTGACTTTC. Amino acids: CASNGQGRAGANVLTF.